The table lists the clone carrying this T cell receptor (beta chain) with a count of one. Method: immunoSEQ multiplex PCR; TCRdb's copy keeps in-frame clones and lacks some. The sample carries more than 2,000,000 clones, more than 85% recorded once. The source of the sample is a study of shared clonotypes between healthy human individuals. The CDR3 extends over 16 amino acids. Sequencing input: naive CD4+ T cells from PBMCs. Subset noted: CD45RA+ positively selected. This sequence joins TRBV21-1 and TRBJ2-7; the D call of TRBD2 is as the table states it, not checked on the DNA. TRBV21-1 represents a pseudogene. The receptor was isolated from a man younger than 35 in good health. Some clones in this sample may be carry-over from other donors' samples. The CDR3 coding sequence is TGTGCCAGCAGCAAAGGCGGAGCGGGAGGGCTCTACGAGCAGTACTTC. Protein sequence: CASSKGGAGGLYEQYF.